The entry below describes one T cell receptor (beta chain). Its antigen remains unknown. One end of the junction does not line up with germline, which may come from a read error. Germline lookup yields CDR1 SGHVS and CDR2 FQNEAQ. There are 13 residues in the CDR3. This sample was included in a study of blood T cells in healthy people across ages. Findings and limits, study-wide: A roughly linear fall in TCR beta diversity per million T cells was seen with increasing age. Changes in expanded clonotypes were possibly confounded, as the CMV status of donors was unknown.

It was with a sample-barcoded 5' primer and a J-beta primer mix that a second PCR of roughly 7 to 12 cycles was run. TCRdb reprocessed the 5' RACE reads via MiXCR and lists one record per CDR3 protein. This table holds 780,000 or so distinct CDR3 sequences, around 50% found once. Isolated per sample were at least 7 million PBMCs. The receptor's source is a man aged 35 to 55 in good health. This chain uses TRBV7-8 with TRBJ2-3; D is possibly TRBD1 (6 bases). Sequencing used blood. CDR3 DNA sequence: TGTGCCGGCAGATTTACAGGGACAGATACGCAGTATTTT. As protein: CAGRFTGTDTQYF.